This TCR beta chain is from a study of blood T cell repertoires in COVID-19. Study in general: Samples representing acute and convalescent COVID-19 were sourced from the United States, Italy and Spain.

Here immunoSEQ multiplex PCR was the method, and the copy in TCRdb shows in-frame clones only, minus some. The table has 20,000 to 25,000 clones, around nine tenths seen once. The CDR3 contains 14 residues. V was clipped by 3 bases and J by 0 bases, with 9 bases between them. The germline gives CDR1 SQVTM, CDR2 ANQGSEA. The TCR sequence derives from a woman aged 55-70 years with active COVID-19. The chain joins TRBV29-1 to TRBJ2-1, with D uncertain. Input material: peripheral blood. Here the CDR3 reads CSVDLGPSYNEQFF. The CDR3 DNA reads TGCAGCGTTGACTTGGGCCCCTCCTACAATGAGCAGTTCTTC.